These 32 T cell receptor beta chains were all obtained from the same sample, sequenced in a study of T cells in Graves' hyperthyroidism and ophthalmopathy. Authors of the study amplified TCR beta CDR3 regions from RNA transcripts. HTBI primers were used for first-round RT-PCR of the TCR CDR3. TCRdb reprocessed the multiplex PCR reads with MiXCR, giving one entry per CDR3 protein. The sample comprises 660,000 or so distinct CDR3 sequences, 45% of which are singletons, and about 7.2% rests with the top ten. The sequenced sample was peripheral blood or thyroid tissue (not recorded which). All receptors come from an adult man with Graves' disease, either hyperthyroidism or ophthalmopathy (not recorded which).

This chain uses TRBV2 with TRBJ1-1; D perhaps matches TRBD1 (5 bases). V was cut by 1 base and J by 2 bases, with 11 bases left in between. The CDR3 covers 15 residues. Germline values: CDR1 SNHLY, CDR2 FYNNEI. The chain's CDR3 is CASSEGGGGNTEAFF. In DNA, the CDR3 is TGTGCCAGCAGTGAAGGGGGCGGGGGAAACACTGAAGCTTTCTTT.

Turning to this clonotype: A much larger clonotype is one base distant, so this may be a read error. The chain couples TRBV29-1 to TRBJ1-2, with 9 bases matching TRBD1. CDR1 is SQVTM and CDR2 is ANQGSEA in the germline V gene. The CDR3 is 12 amino acids. The CDR3 DNA reads as TGCAGTACTACCGGGACAGGGAATGGCTACACCTTC. This codes for CSTTGTGNGYTF.

This clonotype was seen once. The chain employs TRBV2 and TRBJ2-1; D is unresolved. Trimming took 0 bases from V and 15 from J, leaving 15 bases between them. This CDR3 is built from 13 residues. CDR1 and CDR2 from the germline V gene are SNHLY and FYNNEI. The CDR3 region is CASSEALRSEWFF. In DNA form, the CDR3 reads TGTGCCAGCAGTGAAGCGCTCAGGAGCGAGTGGTTCTTC.

Notes on this clonotype: This sequence may be a read error, since a much larger clone differs from it by one base. The CDR3 nucleotides are TGCAGTGCTGGGGAGACTTCGAGCACTGAAGCTTTCTTT. This sequence encodes CSAGETSSTEAFF. J is TRBJ1-1 and V is TRBV20-1; no firm D call. The CDR3 is 13 amino acids. With 5 bases removed from V and 4 bases from J, the gap between germline ends came to 14 bases. The V gene's germline CDR1 is DFQATT and CDR2 SNEGSKA (reference sequence).

This clonotype was recorded many times. The V call is TRBV24-1, the J call TRBJ2-5, with D tentatively TRBD1 (5 bases). This CDR3 has 12 residues. Trimming removed 10 bases at V and 4 bases at J, with 12 bases between. In germline, CDR1 is KGHDR, CDR2 SFDVKD. The CDR3 DNA reads TGTGCCACTTCAGGGTTTGGAGAGACCCAGTACTTC. Translated: CATSGFGETQYF.

Many counts were recorded for this clonotype. V usage is TRBV29-1 and J usage is TRBJ2-5; perhaps TRBD1 as D (5 bases). The CDR3 length is 12 residues. Germline V gene data show CDR1 as SQVTM and CDR2 as ANQGSEA. V was clipped by 2 bases and J by 4 bases, with 8 bases between them. In nucleotides, the CDR3 is TGCAGCGTTGAATCAGGGCTAGAGACCCAGTACTTC. It specifies CSVESGLETQYF.

A note on this clonotype: One junction end disagrees with the germline gene, perhaps due to a read error. The CDR3 here is CASSLDPLTAAYERYF. The CDR3 DNA follows: TGTGCCAGCAGCTTAGACCCGTTGACAGCTGCCTACGAGCGGTACTTC. J is TRBJ2-7 and V is TRBV7-8; TRBD1 is a possible D gene (5 bases). This CDR3 is built from 16 residues. In germline, CDR1 is SGHVS, CDR2 FQNEAQ. The full variable domain, with the rest looked up from reference TRBV7-8 and TRBJ2-7, is GAGVSQSPRYKVAKRGQDVALRCDPISGHVSLFWYQQALGQGPEFLTYFQNEAQLDKSGLPSDRFFAERPEGSVSTLKIQRTQQEDSAVYLCASSLDPLTAAYERYFGPGTRLTVT.

This clonotype appeared many times. This chain links TRBV7-9 with TRBJ2-5; a possible D gene is TRBD1 (5 bases). V dropped 2 bases and J dropped 5 bases, with 9 bases sitting between them. Germline loops: CDR1 SEHNR, CDR2 FQNEAQ (reference sequence). The CDR3 is made up of 13 amino acids. For the CDR3, the DNA is TGTGCCAGCAGCTTATTCCAGGGCGAGACCCAGTACTTC. It specifies CASSLFQGETQYF. The whole variable domain, remainder taken from reference TRBV7-9 and TRBJ2-5, is DTGVSQNPRHKITKRGQNVTFRCDPISEHNRLYWYRQTLGQGPEFLTYFQNEAQLEKSRLLSDRFSAERPKGSFSTLEIQRTEQGDSAMYLCASSLFQGETQYFGPGTRLLVL.

CDR3 sequence reads: CASSPTRNSPLHF. The DNA of the CDR3 is TGTGCCAGCTCACCGACCCGTAATTCACCCCTCCACTTT. V usage is TRBV7-8 and J usage is TRBJ1-6; D is ambiguous. Trimming removed 8 bases from V and 6 bases from J, with 11 bases in between. This CDR3 is 13 amino acids long. Germline CDR1 and CDR2: SGHVS and FQNEAQ.

As regards this clonotype: An end of the junction differs from the germline gene, which may be a read error. The chain has TRBV7-9 and TRBJ2-7; 11 positions agree with TRBD2. This CDR3 is built from 16 residues. In germline, CDR1 is SEHNR, CDR2 FQNEAQ (reference sequence). The CDR3 here is CASSQVTTSGAYEQYF. In DNA, the CDR3 is TGCGCCAGCAGCCAAGTAACGACTAGCGGGGCCTACGAGCAGTACTTC.

In this sample, this clonotype turned up many times. V gene TRBV2 combines with J gene TRBJ1-6; possible D gene TRBD1, 6 bases. The germline gives CDR1 SNHLY, CDR2 FYNNEI. The V end lost 4 bases, the J end lost 10 bases, and 17 bases lay between the germline ends. This CDR3 contains 15 residues. The CDR3 loop is CASSGDSSTGSPLHF. CDR3 coding DNA: TGTGCCAGCAGTGGAGATAGTTCCACAGGGTCACCCCTCCACTTT.

CDR3 protein: CASSFEGGDLYYYEQYF. DNA of the CDR3: TGTGCCAGCAGCTTTGAGGGAGGGGATTTATATTACTACGAGCAGTACTTC. The chain combines TRBV7-2 with TRBJ2-7; 7 positions match TRBD2. The ends lost 3 bases at V and 3 bases at J; junction bases unmatched: 14. Germline V gene data show CDR1 as SGHTA and CDR2 as FQGNSA. The CDR3 length is 17 residues.

In DNA, the CDR3 is TGCGCCAGCAGCTTGGAGGACAGGCGTCCTAACTATGGCTACACCTTC. This translates into CASSLEDRRPNYGYTF. The chain combines TRBV5-1 with TRBJ1-2; 7 positions agree with TRBD1. CDR3 length: 16 residues. With 0 bases clipped from V and 0 bases from J, the junction kept 5 bases outside the gene matches. Per the germline V gene, CDR1 is SGHRS and CDR2 is YFSETQ.

At least ten counts were recorded for this clonotype. The chain joins TRBV7-6 to TRBJ1-1; no firm D call. The CDR3 sequence is 13 residues long. Germline V gives CDR1 SGHVS, CDR2 FNYEAQ. V was clipped by 7 bases and J by 4 bases, with 13 bases between them. CDR3 in DNA: TGTGCCAGCACCCCGGAGCGGGGCACTGAAGCTTTCTTT. Its protein product is CASTPERGTEAFF.

J is TRBJ1-3 and V is TRBV2; TRBD1 agrees at 7 bases. Germline loops: CDR1 SNHLY, CDR2 FYNNEI. V was pared by 6 bases and J by 8 bases, with 13 bases of the junction left unmatched. The CDR3 loop spans 15 amino acids. The CDR3 nucleotides read TGTGCCAGCAGCTACAGGGGTAACTATGGCTACACCATATATTTT. As protein: CASSYRGNYGYTIYF.

This clonotype was picked up one time. The J gene is TRBJ2-5, the V gene TRBV4-2, with 7 nucleotides matching TRBD2. The end of the DNA aligns better with TRBJ2-1, so the J call may be wrong. CDR3 length: 16 amino acids. Germline V gene data show CDR1 as LGHNA and CDR2 as YNFKEQ. The CDR3 sequence is CASSQEDRARRETQFF. The CDR3 DNA sequence: TGTGCCAGCAGCCAAGAAGATCGAGCTCGGCGGGAGACCCAGTTCTTC.

In its sample, this clonotype was seen many times. V gene TRBV10-2 combines with J gene TRBJ2-7; 14 bases match TRBD2. The germline CDR1 and CDR2 sequences are WSHSY and SAAADI. Unmatched junction bases numbered 5, after V lost 7 bases and J lost 6 bases. This CDR3 is 14 amino acids long. CDR3 region: CASTTSGRAREQYF. In nucleotides, the CDR3 is TGCGCCAGCACGACTAGCGGGAGGGCCCGCGAGCAGTACTTC.

Points on this clonotype: This clone may be a read error of a much larger clone one base away. CDR3 sequence: CASSPRGAGGGETHYF. CDR3 sequence (DNA): TGTGCCAGCAGCCCCCGTGGAGCGGGAGGGGGAGAGACCCATTACTTC. V is TRBV7-6 and J is TRBJ2-5; 10 positions agree with TRBD2. Germline V gene lookup returns CDR1 SGHVS and CDR2 FNYEAQ. The CDR3 covers 16 residues. Complete variable domain (other parts from reference TRBV7-6 and TRBJ2-5): GAGVSQSPRYKVTKRGQDVALRCDPISGHVSLYWYRQALGQGPEFLTYFNYEAQQDKSGLPNDRFSAERPEGSISTLTIQRTEQRDSAMYRCASSPRGAGGGETHYFGPGTRLLVL.

This clonotype appeared a single time. The V call is TRBV7-9, the J call TRBJ2-7, with D possibly TRBD1 on 6 matching bases. V was shortened by 6 bases and J by 0 bases, with 15 bases between the two germline ends. Germline-derived CDR1 and CDR2 are SEHNR and FQNEAQ (reference sequence). The CDR3 runs to 15 residues. The CDR3 DNA sequence: TGTGCCAGCAGTTTACAACAGGGACCCTCCTACGAGCAGTACTTC. It encodes CASSLQQGPSYEQYF. The full variable domain, in which reference TRBV7-9 and TRBJ2-7 provide the parts outside the CDR3, is DTGVSQNPRHKITKRGQNVTFRCDPISEHNRLYWYRQTLGQGPEFLTYFQNEAQLEKSRLLSDRFSAERPKGSFSTLEIQRTEQGDSAMYLCASSLQQGPSYEQYFGPGTRLTVT.

V is TRBV10-3 and J is TRBJ1-5, with D maybe TRBD1 (6 bases). The CDR3 sequence is 14 residues long. V shed 10 bases and J shed 4 bases, with 17 bases lying between them. CDR1 is ENHRY, CDR2 SYGVKD, per germline. The CDR3 sequence: CATRQDSPNQPQHF. The DNA of the CDR3 is TGTGCCACCAGACAGGACAGTCCAAATCAGCCCCAGCATTTT.

The chain carries TRBV19 and TRBJ2-7, with TRBD2 identical over 8 bases. Germline V lookup: CDR1 LNHDA, CDR2 SQIVND (reference sequence). V lost 2 bases to trimming and J lost 3 bases; unmatched junction nucleotides: 3. There are 14 residues in the CDR3. CDR3 sequence reads: CASSIRLAIYEQYF. In DNA form, the CDR3 reads TGTGCCAGTAGTATAAGACTAGCGATCTACGAGCAGTACTTC.

This clonotype turned up a few times. V gene TRBV6-5 combines with J gene TRBJ2-7, with unresolved D. The CDR3 sequence is 14 residues long. Germline-derived CDR1 and CDR2 are MNHEY and SVGAGI. Between the trimmed V and J ends, which lost 2 bases and 3 bases, there was a span of 11 bases. The CDR3, as DNA: TGTGCCAGCAGTTACCGCCAAGAGCGCTACGAGCAGTACTTC. Translated: CASSYRQERYEQYF.

The CDR3 coding sequence is TGCAGTGCTAGAGCGGGATCGAATGAAAAACTGTTTTTT. Protein sequence: CSARAGSNEKLFF. This chain joins TRBV20-1 and TRBJ1-4; D remains unclear. The V gene lost 1 base and the J gene lost 5 bases, with 8 bases spanning the gap. This CDR3 is 13 amino acids long. Germline CDR1 DFQATT, CDR2 SNEGSKA (reference sequence).

This clonotype was seen only a few times. The rearrangement joins TRBV10-3 to TRBJ1-1; D is possibly TRBD1 (5 bases). This CDR3 spans 13 amino acids. Germline CDR1 ENHRY, CDR2 SYGVKD. Trimming took 10 bases from V and 4 from J, leaving 16 bases between them. CDR3 sequence: CASRQGMGTEAFF. In DNA, the CDR3 is TGTGCCAGCAGGCAGGGTATGGGCACTGAAGCTTTCTTT.

The J gene is TRBJ1-4, the V gene TRBV5-1; TRBD1 might be the D (6 bases). Trimming stripped 2 bases from V and 1 base from J, with 9 bases between. The CDR3 is 15 amino acids. Germline-derived CDR1 and CDR2 are SGHRS and YFSETQ. This CDR3 is CASSLNRETNEKLFF. CDR3 bases: TGCGCCAGCAGCTTAAACAGGGAAACTAATGAAAAACTGTTTTTT.

The chain combines TRBV5-1 with TRBJ1-6; D is undetermined. The CDR3 has 15 residues. Germline CDR1 reads SGHRS; CDR2 reads YFSETQ. V gave up 4 bases and J gave up 8 bases, with 16 bases separating them. In nucleotides, the CDR3 is TGCGCCAGCAGCCAAGTAAAAGGACCGCATTCACCCCTCCACTTT. This encodes CASSQVKGPHSPLHF. Full variable domain (missing parts from reference TRBV5-1 and TRBJ1-6): KAGVTQTPRYLIKTRGQQVTLSCSPISGHRSVSWYQQTPGQGLQFLFEYFSETQRNKGNFPGRFSGRQFSNSRSEMNVSTLELGDSALYLCASSQVKGPHSPLHFGNGTRLTVT.

The sample holds many counts of this clonotype. The J gene is TRBJ1-2, the V gene TRBV29-1; D not resolved. The length of the CDR3 is 13 residues. Germline loops: CDR1 SQVTM, CDR2 ANQGSEA. V lost 1 base to trimming and J lost 8 bases, with 14 bases between them. The CDR3 nucleotides are TGCAGCGTTGAAGGGGTAGGGCGGTGGGGCTACACCTTC. Translating gives CSVEGVGRWGYTF.

This chain joins TRBV6-6 and TRBJ2-5, with TRBD2 matching 11 bases. V shed 5 bases and J 4 bases; nucleotides not matched to a gene: 3. Per germline, CDR1 MNHNY and CDR2 SVGAGI (reference sequence). The CDR3 is made up of 14 amino acids. CDR3 sequence reads: CASSRLAGIETQYF. As DNA, the CDR3 is TGTGCCAGCAGTCGACTAGCGGGGATAGAGACCCAGTACTTC.

This clonotype has just a few counts. CDR3: CASSVGQGLGEQYF. DNA of the CDR3: TGTGCCAGCAGCGTCGGACAGGGCTTGGGGGAGCAGTACTTC. The V gene is TRBV7-9, the J gene TRBJ2-7, with 8 bases identical to TRBD1. J gave up 7 bases and V 5 bases, and 10 bases lay outside the gene matches. Germline-derived CDR1 and CDR2 are SEHNR and FQNEAQ (reference sequence). The CDR3 covers 14 residues. Using reference TRBV7-9 and TRBJ2-7 for the parts outside the CDR3, the full variable domain is DTGVSQNPRHKITKRGQNVTFRCDPISEHNRLYWYRQTLGQGPEFLTYFQNEAQLEKSRLLSDRFSAERPKGSFSTLEIQRTEQGDSAMYLCASSVGQGLGEQYFGPGTRLTVT.

The chain links TRBV20-1 to TRBJ2-7; no clear D gene. Trimming removed 3 bases at V and 5 bases at J, with 5 bases between. Germline V gene sequence: CDR1 DFQATT, CDR2 SNEGSKA (reference sequence). This CDR3 contains 10 residues. As DNA, the CDR3 is TGCAGTGCTAGGGAACACGAGCAGTACTTC. It specifies CSAREHEQYF.

The gene calls are TRBV6-5 and TRBJ2-7; 8 positions agree with TRBD2. The trim removed 7 bases at V and 7 bases at J, leaving 15 bases unmatched. Germline V gene sequence: CDR1 MNHEY, CDR2 SVGAGI. The CDR3 spans 15 residues. This CDR3 reads CASIVSPSGLGEQYF. CDR3 bases: TGTGCCAGCATCGTTTCTCCTAGCGGGTTGGGAGAGCAGTACTTC.

The chain couples TRBV20-1 to TRBJ2-2, with D possibly matching TRBD2 (5 bases). Germline V lookup: CDR1 DFQATT, CDR2 SNEGSKA (reference sequence). The CDR3 loop spans 13 amino acids. The germline V and J ends were trimmed by 0 bases and 4 bases, with 6 bases remaining between them. The CDR3 nucleotides read TGCAGTGCTAGAGACACTAGCACCGGGGAGCTGTTTTTT. Translation gives CSARDTSTGELFF.